Listed below are T cell receptor beta chains from one sample, sequenced in a study of cytomegalovirus exposure and HLA in healthy donors. The protocol was immunoSEQ multiplex PCR, while the TCRdb copy is restricted to in-frame clones and leaves out a portion. The data hold about 160,000 clones, with 80% observed a single time. Input material: PBMCs. These TCRs come from a young man in good health and CMV-seropositive. CDR3s include the opening cysteine and the closing phenylalanine or tryptophan. The D gene is left open where the match is weak. Clone size is given for some rows only: seen once, a few or many times, or a class if the clone is expanded.

CDR3 DNA: TGTGCCAGCAGCGTAGGGACGGGGGAAGAGACCCAGTACTTC
CDR3 protein: CASSVGTGEETQYF
V gene: TRBV9
D gene: -
clone size: -
J gene: TRBJ2-5

CDR3 DNA: TGTGCCAGCAGCCTCGACAGGGTTACTAATGAAAAACTGTTTTTT
CDR3 protein: CASSLDRVTNEKLFF
V gene: TRBV7-9
D gene: TRBD1
clone size: -
J gene: TRBJ1-4

CDR3 DNA: TGTGCCAGCAGGCCAGGGGGCGGCCCTTCTGATGGCTACACCTTC
CDR3 protein: CASRPGGGPSDGYTF
V gene: TRBV13
D gene: TRBD1
clone size: -
J gene: TRBJ1-2

CDR3 DNA: TGTGCCAGCAGGGCCAGCGGGAGCTACCATGAGCAGTTCTTC
CDR3 protein: CASRASGSYHEQFF
V gene: TRBV13
D gene: TRBD2
clone size: -
J gene: TRBJ2-1

CDR3 DNA: TGTGCCAGCAGCTTCGGTAGCAATCAGCCCCAGCATTTT
CDR3 protein: CASSFGSNQPQHF
V gene: TRBV7-9
D gene: -
clone size: -
J gene: TRBJ1-5

CDR3 DNA: TGTGCTAGTGGTTTGTCGGGAGTTGTGTGGAATGAGCAGTTCTTC
CDR3 protein: CASGLSGVVWNEQFF
V gene: TRBV12-5
D gene: -
clone size: -
J gene: TRBJ2-1

CDR3 DNA: TGTGCCAGCAGCTTAGGCGGCGCGGGAGGGTTCGGGGAGCTGTTTTTT
CDR3 protein: CASSLGGAGGFGELFF
V gene: TRBV13
D gene: TRBD2
clone size: -
J gene: TRBJ2-2

CDR3 DNA: TGTGCCAGCAGCCACGACTCAGGGTTCCAAGAGACCCAGTACTTC
CDR3 protein: CASSHDSGFQETQYF
V gene: TRBV5-4
D gene: -
clone size: -
J gene: TRBJ2-5

CDR3 DNA: TGTGCCAGCTCACCTTTCGGGGGTAGCAATCAGCCCCAGCATTTT
CDR3 protein: CASSPFGGSNQPQHF
V gene: TRBV18
D gene: -
clone size: -
J gene: TRBJ1-5

CDR3 DNA: TGTGCCAGCAGCTTTACTCGGAGGGCCATTGTTGATGAGCAGTTCTTC
CDR3 protein: CASSFTRRAIVDEQFF
V gene: TRBV5-6
D gene: -
clone size: -
J gene: TRBJ2-1

CDR3 DNA: TGTGCCAGTAGTAAACCGGGACAGGGATACACTGAAGCTTTCTTT
CDR3 protein: CASSKPGQGYTEAFF
V gene: TRBV19
D gene: TRBD1
clone size: -
J gene: TRBJ1-1

CDR3 DNA: TGCAGCGTTGGGGCCGTTCTGAACACTGAAGCTTTCTTT
CDR3 protein: CSVGAVLNTEAFF
V gene: TRBV29-1
D gene: -
clone size: -
J gene: TRBJ1-1

CDR3 DNA: TGCGCCAGCAGCCTGCCGGGACAGGGCTCCTACGAGCAGTACTTC
CDR3 protein: CASSLPGQGSYEQYF
V gene: TRBV5-1
D gene: TRBD1
clone size: -
J gene: TRBJ2-7

CDR3 DNA: TGTGCCAGCAGTTCCAGGCGGGAGGCCACCGGGGAGCTGTTTTTT
CDR3 protein: CASSSRREATGELFF
V gene: TRBV7-9
D gene: TRBD2
clone size: -
J gene: TRBJ2-2

CDR3 DNA: TGTGCCAGCAGTCTACTGCAGGGGGCATCAACCAACTATGGCTACACCTTC
CDR3 protein: CASSLLQGASTNYGYTF
V gene: TRBV5-4
D gene: TRBD1
clone size: -
J gene: TRBJ1-2

CDR3 DNA: TGCGCCAGCAGCTTGTTACTAGCGGGGGCCACAGATACGCAGTATTTT
CDR3 protein: CASSLLLAGATDTQYF
V gene: TRBV5-1
D gene: TRBD2
clone size: -
J gene: TRBJ2-3

CDR3 DNA: TGTGCCACCAGCAGAGACAGGCTTTTGCCCCAGCATTTT
CDR3 protein: CATSRDRLLPQHF
V gene: TRBV15
D gene: -
clone size: -
J gene: TRBJ1-5

CDR3 DNA: TGTGCCAGCAGCGCCCCCCCCCTAGAGACCCAGTACTTC
CDR3 protein: CASSAPPLETQYF
V gene: TRBV9
D gene: -
clone size: -
J gene: TRBJ2-5

CDR3 DNA: TGTGCCATCAGGGACAGTCCCTCTGGAAACACCATATATTTT
CDR3 protein: CAIRDSPSGNTIYF
V gene: TRBV10-3
D gene: -
clone size: -
J gene: TRBJ1-3

CDR3 DNA: TGTGCCAGTAGCAAGACATACCAAGAGACCCAGTACTTC
CDR3 protein: CASSKTYQETQYF
V gene: TRBV19
D gene: -
clone size: -
J gene: TRBJ2-5

CDR3 DNA: TGTGCCAGCAGCGTATCTAGGACAGGGGGCTCTAACTATGGCTACACCTTC
CDR3 protein: CASSVSRTGGSNYGYTF
V gene: TRBV9
D gene: TRBD1
clone size: once
J gene: TRBJ1-2

CDR3 DNA: TGTGCCAGCAGTCGCGCGGGCGGGTTGCCCCAGCATTTT
CDR3 protein: CASSRAGGLPQHF
V gene: TRBV25-1
D gene: -
clone size: -
J gene: TRBJ1-5

CDR3 DNA: TGCAGCGTTCGGGTGGGGGGGATGAACACCGGGGAGCTGTTTTTT
CDR3 protein: CSVRVGGMNTGELFF
V gene: TRBV29-1
D gene: TRBD2
clone size: -
J gene: TRBJ2-2

CDR3 DNA: TGTGCCAGCAGCACGACAGGGGGCAGGTTTGAAAAACTGTTTTTT
CDR3 protein: CASSTTGGRFEKLFF
V gene: TRBV21-1
D gene: -
clone size: -
J gene: TRBJ1-4

CDR3 DNA: TGTGCCAGTACCCCGACAGGGGGAGGCCAGCCCCAGCATTTT
CDR3 protein: CASTPTGGGQPQHF
V gene: TRBV19
D gene: TRBD1
clone size: once
J gene: TRBJ1-5

CDR3 DNA: TGTGCCAGCAGTTACGGGGGGGGTCAGCCCCAGCATTTT
CDR3 protein: CASSYGGGQPQHF
V gene: TRBV6-5
D gene: -
clone size: -
J gene: TRBJ1-5

CDR3 DNA: TGCGCCAGCAGCCAAGATCACAATCAGCCCCAGCATTTT
CDR3 protein: CASSQDHNQPQHF
V gene: TRBV4-1
D gene: -
clone size: -
J gene: TRBJ1-5

CDR3 DNA: TGTGCCAGCAGCGTAGCCATAGCTGAGAGGGAGACCCAGTACTTC
CDR3 protein: CASSVAIAERETQYF
V gene: TRBV9
D gene: -
clone size: -
J gene: TRBJ2-5

CDR3 DNA: TGCGCCAGCAGCCTCGGGAACAGGGGCCACGAGCAGTACTTC
CDR3 protein: CASSLGNRGHEQYF
V gene: TRBV5-1
D gene: TRBD1
clone size: -
J gene: TRBJ2-7

CDR3 DNA: TGCGCCAGCAGCGCAAGACAGGGGGCGAACACCGGGGAGCTGTTTTTT
CDR3 protein: CASSARQGANTGELFF
V gene: TRBV5-1
D gene: TRBD1
clone size: -
J gene: TRBJ2-2

CDR3 DNA: TGTGCCAGTAGTACGACTCGGACTACGGTCTCCGAGCAGTACTTC
CDR3 protein: CASSTTRTTVSEQYF
V gene: TRBV19
D gene: -
clone size: -
J gene: TRBJ2-7

CDR3 DNA: TGCGCCAGCAGCCAAGATCCGGGGGGGCGAGAGACCCAGTACTTC
CDR3 protein: CASSQDPGGRETQYF
V gene: TRBV4-1
D gene: TRBD2
clone size: -
J gene: TRBJ2-5

CDR3 DNA: TGTGCCACCAGCAGACGAGATACAGGGGGCCCTGGGGCCAACGGCCTGACTTTC
CDR3 protein: CATSRRDTGGPGANGLTF
V gene: TRBV15
D gene: TRBD1
clone size: -
J gene: TRBJ2-6

CDR3 DNA: TGCGCCAGCAGCTCCCCTCAACAGGGGTACACTGAAGCTTTCTTT
CDR3 protein: CASSSPQQGYTEAFF
V gene: TRBV5-1
D gene: TRBD1
clone size: -
J gene: TRBJ1-1

CDR3 DNA: TGTGCCAGCAGTTACGCCGGGACAGGGTATGATTCACCCCTCCACTTT
CDR3 protein: CASSYAGTGYDSPLHF
V gene: TRBV6-5
D gene: TRBD1
clone size: -
J gene: TRBJ1-6

CDR3 DNA: TGCAGTGCTAGGTTTACAGAAAAACTGTTTTTT
CDR3 protein: CSARFTEKLFF
V gene: TRBV20-1
D gene: -
clone size: -
J gene: TRBJ1-4

CDR3 DNA: TGTGCCAAGGGACAGGAAGCCGGGGAGCTGTTTTTT
CDR3 protein: CAKGQEAGELFF
V gene: TRBV10-3
D gene: TRBD1
clone size: -
J gene: TRBJ2-2

CDR3 DNA: TGCGCCAGCAGCCAAGCTCTCCAGGCCGCCGACTATGGCTACACCTTC
CDR3 protein: CASSQALQAADYGYTF
V gene: TRBV4-3
D gene: -
clone size: -
J gene: TRBJ1-2

CDR3 DNA: TGTGCCAGCAGTTCCACTTACCACAGGGTCCAGCGGGGCTACACCTTC
CDR3 protein: CASSSTYHRVQRGYTF
V gene: TRBV27
D gene: -
clone size: once
J gene: TRBJ1-2